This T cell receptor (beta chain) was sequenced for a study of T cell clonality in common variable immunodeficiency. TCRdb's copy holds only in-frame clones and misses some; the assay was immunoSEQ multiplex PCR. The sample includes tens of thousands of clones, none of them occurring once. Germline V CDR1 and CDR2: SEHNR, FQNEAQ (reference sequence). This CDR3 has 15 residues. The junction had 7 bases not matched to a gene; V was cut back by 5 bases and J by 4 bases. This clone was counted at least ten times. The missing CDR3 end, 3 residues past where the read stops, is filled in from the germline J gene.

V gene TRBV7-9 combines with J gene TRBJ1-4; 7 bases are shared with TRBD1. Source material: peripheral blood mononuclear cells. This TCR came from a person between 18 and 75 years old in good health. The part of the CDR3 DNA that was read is TGTGCCAGCAGCCAAGTGGGACAGTTTAATGAAAAA. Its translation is CASSQVGQFNEK. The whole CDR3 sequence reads CASSQVGQFNEKLFF.